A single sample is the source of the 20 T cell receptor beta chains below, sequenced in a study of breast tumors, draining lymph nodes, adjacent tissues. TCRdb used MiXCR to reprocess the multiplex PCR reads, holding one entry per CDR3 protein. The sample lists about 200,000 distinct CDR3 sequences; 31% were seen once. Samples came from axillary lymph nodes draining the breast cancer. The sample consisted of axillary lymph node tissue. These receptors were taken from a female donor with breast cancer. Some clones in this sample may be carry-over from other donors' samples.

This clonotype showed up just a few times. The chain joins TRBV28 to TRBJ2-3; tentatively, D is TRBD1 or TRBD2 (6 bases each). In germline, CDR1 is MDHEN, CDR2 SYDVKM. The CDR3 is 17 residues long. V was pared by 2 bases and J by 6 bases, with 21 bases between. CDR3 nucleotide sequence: TGTGCCAGCAGTTTAGGGGGGCTAGGAGGGGCCCCGGATACGCAGTATTTT. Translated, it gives CASSLGGLGGAPDTQYF.

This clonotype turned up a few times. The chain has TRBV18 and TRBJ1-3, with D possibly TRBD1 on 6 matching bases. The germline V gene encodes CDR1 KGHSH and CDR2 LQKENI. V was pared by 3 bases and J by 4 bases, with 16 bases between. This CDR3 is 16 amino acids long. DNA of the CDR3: TGTGCCAGCTCACCCTTTTACAGGGTGGAAGGAAACACCATATATTTT. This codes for CASSPFYRVEGNTIYF.

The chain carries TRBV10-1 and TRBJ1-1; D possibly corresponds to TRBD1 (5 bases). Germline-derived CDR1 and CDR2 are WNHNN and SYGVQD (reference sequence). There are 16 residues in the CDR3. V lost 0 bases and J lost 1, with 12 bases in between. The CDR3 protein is CASSESRAGTNTEAFF. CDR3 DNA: TGCGCCAGCAGTGAGTCGCGGGCAGGGACGAACACTGAAGCTTTCTTT.

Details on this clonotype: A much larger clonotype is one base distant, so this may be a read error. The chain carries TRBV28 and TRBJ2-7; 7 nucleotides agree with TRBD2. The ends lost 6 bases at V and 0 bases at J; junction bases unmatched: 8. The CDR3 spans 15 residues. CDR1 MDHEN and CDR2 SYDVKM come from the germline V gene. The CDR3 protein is CASSPSGASSYEQYF. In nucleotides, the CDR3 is TGTGCCAGCAGCCCGAGCGGGGCAAGCTCCTACGAGCAGTACTTC.

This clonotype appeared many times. DNA of the CDR3: TGTGCCAGCAGCTTAAGGTCAGGGGAGGTCCGTGGCTACACCTTC. Encoded protein: CASSLRSGEVRGYTF. The chain combines TRBV7-8 with TRBJ1-2; perhaps TRBD1 as D (6 bases). The CDR3 covers 15 residues. Trimming left V 2 bases short and J 7 bases short, with 17 bases between. Germline CDR1 is SGHVS and CDR2 is FQNEAQ.

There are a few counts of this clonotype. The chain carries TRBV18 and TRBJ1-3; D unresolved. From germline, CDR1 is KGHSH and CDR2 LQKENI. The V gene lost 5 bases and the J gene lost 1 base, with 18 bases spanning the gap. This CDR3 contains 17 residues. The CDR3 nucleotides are TGTGCCAGCTCATCCTCCCTGGGAATCGAATCTGGAAACACCATATATTTT. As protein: CASSSSLGIESGNTIYF.

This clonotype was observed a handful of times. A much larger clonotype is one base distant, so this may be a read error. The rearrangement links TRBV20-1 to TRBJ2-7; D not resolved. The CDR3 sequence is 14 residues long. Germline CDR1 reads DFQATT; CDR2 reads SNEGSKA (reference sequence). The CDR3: CSAASGPPSSEQYF. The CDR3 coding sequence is TGCAGTGCCGCGTCTGGCCCTCCTTCCTCCGAGCAGTACTTC.

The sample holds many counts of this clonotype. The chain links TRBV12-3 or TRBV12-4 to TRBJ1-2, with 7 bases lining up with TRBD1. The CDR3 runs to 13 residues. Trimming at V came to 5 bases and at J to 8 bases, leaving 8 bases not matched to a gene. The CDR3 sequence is CASSLYRGQGYTF. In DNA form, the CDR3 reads TGTGCCAGCAGTCTCTACAGGGGACAAGGCTACACCTTC.

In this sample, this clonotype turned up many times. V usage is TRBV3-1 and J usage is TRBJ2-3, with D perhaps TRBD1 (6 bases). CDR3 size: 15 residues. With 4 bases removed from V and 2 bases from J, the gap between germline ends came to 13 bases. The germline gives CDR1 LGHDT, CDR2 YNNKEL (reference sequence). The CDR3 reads CASSLTGTFTDTQYF. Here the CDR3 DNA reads TGTGCCAGCAGCCTTACCGGGACATTCACAGATACGCAGTATTTT.

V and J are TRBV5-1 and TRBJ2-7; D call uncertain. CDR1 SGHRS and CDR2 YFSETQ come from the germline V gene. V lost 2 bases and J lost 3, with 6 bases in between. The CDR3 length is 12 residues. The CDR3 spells CASSFDGYEQYF. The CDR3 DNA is TGCGCCAGCAGCTTTGACGGCTACGAGCAGTACTTC.

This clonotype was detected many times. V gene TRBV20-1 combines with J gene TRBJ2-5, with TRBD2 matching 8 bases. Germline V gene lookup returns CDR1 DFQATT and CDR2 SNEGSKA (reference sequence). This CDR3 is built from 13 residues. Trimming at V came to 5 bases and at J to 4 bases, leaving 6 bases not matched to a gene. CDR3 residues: CSAQSGSVETQYF. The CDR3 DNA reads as TGCAGTGCTCAGAGCGGGAGCGTAGAGACCCAGTACTTC.

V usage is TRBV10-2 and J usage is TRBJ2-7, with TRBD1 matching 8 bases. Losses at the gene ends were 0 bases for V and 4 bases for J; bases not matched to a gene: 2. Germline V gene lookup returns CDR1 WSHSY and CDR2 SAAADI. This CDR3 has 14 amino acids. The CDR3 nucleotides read TGCGCCAGCAGTGAGTCCAGGACAGGGTACGAGCAGTACTTC. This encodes CASSESRTGYEQYF.

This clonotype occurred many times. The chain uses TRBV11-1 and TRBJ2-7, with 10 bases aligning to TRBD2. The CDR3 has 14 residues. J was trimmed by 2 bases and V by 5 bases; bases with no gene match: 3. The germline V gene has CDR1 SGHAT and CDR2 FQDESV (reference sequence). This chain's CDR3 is CASSRGLAAYEQYF. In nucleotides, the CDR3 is TGTGCCAGCAGCCGTGGACTAGCGGCCTACGAGCAGTACTTC. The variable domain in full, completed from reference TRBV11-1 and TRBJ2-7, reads EAEVAQSPRYKITEKSQAVAFWCDPISGHATLYWYRQILGQGPELLVQFQDESVVDDSQLPKDRFSAERLKGVDSTLKIQPAELGDSAMYLCASSRGLAAYEQYFGPGTRLTVT.

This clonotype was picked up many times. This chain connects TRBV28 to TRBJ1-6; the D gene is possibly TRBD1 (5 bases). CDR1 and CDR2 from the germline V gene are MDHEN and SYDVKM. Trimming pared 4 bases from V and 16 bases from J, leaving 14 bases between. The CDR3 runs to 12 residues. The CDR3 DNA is TGTGCCAGCAGTTCCAGGGACCCGATACTCCACTTT. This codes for CASSSRDPILHF.

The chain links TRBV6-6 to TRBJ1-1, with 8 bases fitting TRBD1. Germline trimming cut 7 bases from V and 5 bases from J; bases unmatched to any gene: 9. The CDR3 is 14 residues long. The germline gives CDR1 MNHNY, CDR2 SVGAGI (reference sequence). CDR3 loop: CASIPGGTATEAFF. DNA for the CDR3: TGTGCCAGCATTCCAGGGGGCACTGCAACTGAAGCTTTCTTT.

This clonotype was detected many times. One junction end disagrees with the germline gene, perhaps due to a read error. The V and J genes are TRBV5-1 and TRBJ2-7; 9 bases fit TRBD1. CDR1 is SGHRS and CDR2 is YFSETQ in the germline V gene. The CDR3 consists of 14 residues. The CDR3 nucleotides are TGCGCCAGCAGGTTGGACAGGGGTGCCTACGAGCAGTACTTC. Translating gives CASRLDRGAYEQYF.

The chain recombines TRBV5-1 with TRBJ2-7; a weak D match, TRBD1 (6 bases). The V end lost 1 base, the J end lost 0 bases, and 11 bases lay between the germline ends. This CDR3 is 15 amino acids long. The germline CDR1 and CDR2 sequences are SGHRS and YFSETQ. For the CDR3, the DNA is TGCGCCAGCAGCTTGCTAGGACAGACCTCCTACGAGCAGTACTTC. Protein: CASSLLGQTSYEQYF. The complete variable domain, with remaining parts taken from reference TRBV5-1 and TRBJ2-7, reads KAGVTQTPRYLIKTRGQQVTLSCSPISGHRSVSWYQQTPGQGLQFLFEYFSETQRNKGNFPGRFSGRQFSNSRSEMNVSTLELGDSALYLCASSLLGQTSYEQYFGPGTRLTVT.

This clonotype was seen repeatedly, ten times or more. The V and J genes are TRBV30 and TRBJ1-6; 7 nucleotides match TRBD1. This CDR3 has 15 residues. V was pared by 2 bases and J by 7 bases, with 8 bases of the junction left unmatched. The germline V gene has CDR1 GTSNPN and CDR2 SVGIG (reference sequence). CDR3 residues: CAWSPRQGVNSPLHF. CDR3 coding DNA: TGTGCCTGGAGTCCGAGACAGGGAGTGAATTCACCCCTCCACTTT.

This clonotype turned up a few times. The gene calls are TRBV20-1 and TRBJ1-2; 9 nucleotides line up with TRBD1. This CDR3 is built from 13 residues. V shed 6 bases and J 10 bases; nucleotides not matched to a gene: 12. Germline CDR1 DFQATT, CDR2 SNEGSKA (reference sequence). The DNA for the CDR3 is TGCAGTGCAAATACCGGGACAGGGCTTGCCTACACCTTC. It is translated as CSANTGTGLAYTF.

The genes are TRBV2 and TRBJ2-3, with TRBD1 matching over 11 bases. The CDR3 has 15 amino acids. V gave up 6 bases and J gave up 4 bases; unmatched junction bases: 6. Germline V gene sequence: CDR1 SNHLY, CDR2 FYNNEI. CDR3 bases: TGTGCCAGCAGGGGGACAGGGGGAAGGGCAGATACGCAGTATTTT. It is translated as CASRGTGGRADTQYF.